What follows describes a single T cell receptor (beta chain). As for treatment: oral pan-JAK inhibitor, 5-10 mg twice daily. These data belong to a study of CD8+ T cells in alopecia areata. cDNA prepared by RNA extraction and subsequent reverse transcription served as the template for sequencing. TCRdb's copy holds only in-frame clones and misses some; the assay was immunoSEQ multiplex PCR. The table has around 200,000 clones, roughly 53% seen once; the top ten hold over 10%. CDR1 and CDR2 (germline): SGHVS, FNYEAQ. Trimming removed 7 bases from V and 1 base from J, with 12 bases in between. The CDR3 consists of 14 residues.

The sequencing here drew on CD8+ T cells sorted from blood, taken at week 24, from a patient treated with tofacitinib. The receptor comes from a human donor with alopecia areata. The chain recombines TRBV7-6 with TRBJ2-3; weak D call: TRBD2 (5 bases). The CDR3 region is CASTRGSRTDTQYF. CDR3 nucleotide sequence: TGTGCCAGCACCAGAGGGTCCCGCACAGATACGCAGTATTTT.